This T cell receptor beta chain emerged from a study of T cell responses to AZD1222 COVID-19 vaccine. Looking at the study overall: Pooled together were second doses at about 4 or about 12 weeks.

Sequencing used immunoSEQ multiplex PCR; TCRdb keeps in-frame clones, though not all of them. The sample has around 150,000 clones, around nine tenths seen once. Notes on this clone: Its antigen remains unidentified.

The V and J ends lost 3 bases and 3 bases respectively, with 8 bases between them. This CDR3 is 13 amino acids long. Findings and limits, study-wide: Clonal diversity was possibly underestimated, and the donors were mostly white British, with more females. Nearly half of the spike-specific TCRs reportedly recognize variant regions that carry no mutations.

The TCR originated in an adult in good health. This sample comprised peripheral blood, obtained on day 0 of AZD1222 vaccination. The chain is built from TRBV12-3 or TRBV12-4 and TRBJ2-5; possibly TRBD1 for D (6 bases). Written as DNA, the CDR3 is TGTGCCAGCAGTTTGGACAGCAAAGAGACCCAGTACTTC. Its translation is CASSLDSKETQYF.